This passage covers 18 T cell receptor beta chains from one sample sequenced in a study of T cells in Graves' hyperthyroidism and ophthalmopathy. RNA transcripts provided the source from which TCR beta CDR3 regions were amplified. TCR CDR3 underwent first-round RT-PCR with the HTBI primer set. TCRdb recomputed calls from the multiplex PCR reads with MiXCR, one row per CDR3 protein. Here the sample spans hundreds of thousands of distinct CDR3 sequences, about half being singletons. Sequencing used peripheral blood or thyroid tissue (not recorded which). The receptors originated from a woman aged 18-29 years with Graves' hyperthyroidism.

V and J are TRBV6-4 and TRBJ1-2; the match to TRBD1 covers 8 bases. The CDR3 length is 18 residues. V was clipped by 2 bases and J by 9 bases; unmatched bases: 20. Germline CDR1 reads MRHNA; CDR2 reads SNTAGT. This CDR3 reads CASSDPRGRRDLKRRYTF. Written as DNA, the CDR3 is TGTGCCAGCAGTGACCCCAGGGGGCGTCGGGACCTCAAACGGCGCTACACCTTC.

The V call is TRBV2, the J call TRBJ1-2; 8 nucleotides agree with TRBD1. This CDR3 region has 15 residues. The J segment lost 4 bases and the V segment lost 4 bases, leaving 8 bases of the junction unmatched. Germline loops: CDR1 SNHLY, CDR2 FYNNEI. CDR3 protein: CASSASTGVRYGYTF. CDR3 DNA sequence: TGTGCCAGCAGTGCTTCGACAGGGGTACGCTATGGCTACACCTTC.

This clonotype turned up a few times. The genes are TRBV9 and TRBJ1-2; 7 bases are shared with TRBD1. CDR1 is SGDLS, CDR2 YYNGEE, per germline. V was clipped by 6 bases and J by 8 bases; unmatched bases: 16. The CDR3 covers 15 residues. The CDR3 reads CASTFLEGATEGYTF. CDR3 in DNA: TGTGCCAGCACCTTTTTGGAGGGGGCGACGGAGGGCTACACCTTC.

The chain couples TRBV5-1 to TRBJ1-1, with D unresolved. This CDR3 contains 13 residues. V shed 4 bases and J shed 7 bases, with 14 bases lying between them. CDR1 and CDR2 (germline): SGHRS, YFSETQ. CDR3 DNA sequence: TGCGCCAGCAGCCTACGACCGGGCGGTGAAGCTTTCTTT. This translates into CASSLRPGGEAFF.

This CDR3 reads CASSPETGYGTEAFF. The CDR3 DNA follows: TGCGCCAGCAGCCCGGAGACAGGGTATGGCACTGAAGCTTTCTTT. The chain has TRBV5-1 and TRBJ1-1; TRBD1 matches 7 bases. The germline V gene has CDR1 SGHRS and CDR2 YFSETQ. This CDR3 spans 15 amino acids. With 4 bases clipped from V and 4 bases from J, the junction kept 10 bases outside the gene matches.

The V gene is TRBV7-3, the J gene TRBJ2-7, with D perhaps matching TRBD1 (5 bases). Germline assignment: CDR1 SGHTA and CDR2 FQGTGA. The CDR3 has 14 residues. The V and J ends lost 5 bases and 3 bases respectively, with 14 bases between them. The CDR3 protein is CASSPDSPHYEQYF. Here the CDR3 DNA reads TGTGCCAGCAGCCCAGACAGTCCCCACTACGAGCAGTACTTC.

This clonotype was counted at least ten times. The chain uses TRBV7-9 and TRBJ1-1, with 7 bases fitting TRBD1. V was clipped by 3 bases and J by 3 bases; unmatched bases: 4. This CDR3 is built from 14 residues. The germline V gene has CDR1 SEHNR and CDR2 FQNEAQ (reference sequence). Here the CDR3 reads CASSLGQTDTEAFF. DNA of the CDR3: TGTGCCAGCAGCTTGGGACAGACCGACACTGAAGCTTTCTTT.

This clonotype has a count of ten or more. The chain links TRBV7-6 to TRBJ1-6; D might be TRBD1 (6 bases). Deletions cut 5 bases from V and 9 bases from J, with 20 bases between. The germline CDR1 and CDR2 sequences are SGHVS and FNYEAQ. CDR3 length equals 16 residues. In nucleotides, the CDR3 is TGTGCCAGCAGCCAAACCCAGGGGATAGCTAGTTCACCCCTCCACTTT. Residues: CASSQTQGIASSPLHF.

Only a few counts were recorded for this clonotype. This chain links TRBV29-1 with TRBJ2-7; maybe TRBD2 (5 bases). From germline, CDR1 is SQVTM and CDR2 ANQGSEA. V was pared by 7 bases and J by 1 base, with 11 bases between. The CDR3 is 12 residues long. This CDR3 reads CSGRADSYEQYF. CDR3 coding DNA: TGCAGCGGGCGGGCTGATTCCTACGAGCAGTACTTC.

This clonotype was observed many times. The chain employs TRBV10-3 and TRBJ1-1, with a tentative D call TRBD1 (5 bases). The germline gives CDR1 ENHRY, CDR2 SYGVKD. Trimming cost V 7 bases and J 1 base, with 10 bases left between them. The CDR3 covers 13 residues. CDR3 sequence: CAITPGQNTEAFF. CDR3 nucleotides: TGTGCCATCACCCCCGGACAGAACACTGAAGCTTTCTTT.

The rearrangement uses TRBV15 and TRBJ2-2; no definite D call. Trimming removed 2 bases at V and 3 bases at J, with 10 bases between. The CDR3 is made up of 15 amino acids. In germline, CDR1 is LNHNV, CDR2 YYDKDF (reference sequence). The CDR3 DNA reads as TGTGCCACCAGCAGATATTTCCAGCACACCGGGGAGCTGTTTTTT. It yields the protein CATSRYFQHTGELFF.

The genes are TRBV20-1 and TRBJ1-1; unclear D gene. V shed 7 bases and J shed 5 bases, with 11 bases lying between them. The CDR3 runs to 11 residues. CDR1 and CDR2 (germline): DFQATT, SNEGSKA (reference sequence). The CDR3 loop reads CSELRRTEAFF. CDR3 bases: TGCAGTGAGCTCAGAAGGACTGAAGCTTTCTTT.

This chain uses TRBV20-1 with TRBJ2-5, with TRBD2 matching 12 bases. CDR3 length equals 15 residues. The V and J ends lost 5 bases and 5 bases, in that order; junction bases with no gene match: 9. Germline loops: CDR1 DFQATT, CDR2 SNEGSKA (reference sequence). The DNA for the CDR3 is TGCAGTGCTGCTCCTAGCGGGAGGGCCGCGGAGACCCAGTACTTC. Encoded protein: CSAAPSGRAAETQYF.

The chain has TRBV12-3 or TRBV12-4 and TRBJ1-2; 8 nucleotides agree with TRBD1. The V gene end was trimmed by 7 bases and the J gene end by 7 bases; junction bases not matched to a gene: 8. This CDR3 is 13 amino acids long. CDR3 in DNA: TGTGCCAGCAACCCAGGACAGGGCGGTGGCTACACCTTC. It codes for CASNPGQGGGYTF.

The chain carries TRBV20-1 and TRBJ1-5; D gene unclear. Germline V lookup: CDR1 DFQATT, CDR2 SNEGSKA (reference sequence). The CDR3 totals 12 residues. V shed 6 bases and J shed 1 base, with 7 bases lying between them. The CDR3 nucleotides are TGCAGTGCAAAAGACAGCAATCAGCCCCAGCATTTT. Protein: CSAKDSNQPQHF.

V gene TRBV2 combines with J gene TRBJ2-5; D is possibly TRBD1 or TRBD2 (6 bases each). The ends were cut back, 2 bases at V and 5 bases at J, with 15 bases in the middle. The length of the CDR3 is 15 residues. Germline assignment: CDR1 SNHLY and CDR2 FYNNEI. CDR3 sequence (DNA): TGTGCCAGCAGTGAACTAGGAGGGGGGCTTGAGACCCAGTACTTC. It specifies CASSELGGGLETQYF.

A remark on this clonotype: With a much larger clone just one base away, this may be a read error. The CDR3 loop reads CASSSDGVSNQPQHF. In DNA, the CDR3 is TGTGCCAGCAGTTCGGACGGCGTGAGCAATCAGCCCCAGCATTTT. This chain links TRBV2 with TRBJ1-5; D is ambiguous. Germline lookup yields CDR1 SNHLY and CDR2 FYNNEI. The V gene lost 5 bases and the J gene lost 1 base, with 12 bases spanning the gap. This CDR3 spans 15 amino acids.

The chain is built from TRBV19 and TRBJ2-7; 7 bases agree with TRBD1. CDR3 length: 16 residues. The germline gives CDR1 LNHDA, CDR2 SQIVND (reference sequence). The trim removed 6 bases at V and 5 bases at J, leaving 16 bases unmatched. CDR3: CASSRSRDSWGNEQYF. DNA for the CDR3: TGTGCCAGTAGCAGATCACGGGACAGCTGGGGCAACGAGCAGTACTTC. The complete variable domain, with remaining parts taken from reference TRBV19 and TRBJ2-7, reads DGGITQSPKYLFRKEGQNVTLSCEQNLNHDAMYWYRQDPGQGLRLIYYSQIVNDFQKGDIAEGYSVSREKKESFPLTVTSAQKNPTAFYLCASSRSRDSWGNEQYFGPGTRLTVT.